These T cell receptor beta chains were read from a single sample in a study of T cell repertoires in cytomegalovirus infection. TCRdb reprocessed the reads with MiXCR, giving one entry per CDR3 protein. The table has hundreds of thousands of distinct CDR3 sequences, approximately 24% seen once; the top ten hold approximately 8%. Material: CD8+ T cells from PBMCs. These receptors all come from a human donor in good health (CMV status not recorded). Some clones in this sample may be carry-over from other donors' samples. Each CDR3 is given with its conserved first and last residue. Each record gives: CDR3 protein, clone size, V gene, J gene. A row's size may be missing; if present it is once, few, many or a size class.

CDR3: CASSHWDSYNEQFF; size: once; V: TRBV14; J: TRBJ2-1
CDR3: CASSWAAANTGELFF; size: many; V: TRBV6-2/TRBV6-3; J: TRBJ2-2
CDR3: CSVVWLGNEQFF; size: few; V: TRBV29-1; J: TRBJ2-1
CDR3: CASSSGRTEETQYF; size: many; V: TRBV7-2; J: TRBJ2-5
CDR3: CASSLQSNYGYTF; size: few; V: TRBV28; J: TRBJ1-2
CDR3: CASSLANKGSQANTGELFF; size: few; V: TRBV5-1; J: TRBJ2-2
CDR3: CANSYSTGDSYNEQFF; size: NA; V: TRBV6-2/TRBV6-3; J: TRBJ2-1
CDR3: CASSLSHPGAVGELFF; size: many; V: TRBV27; J: TRBJ2-2
CDR3: CSASGTGTTGELFF; size: few; V: TRBV20-1; J: TRBJ2-2
CDR3: CASSQFAGGLDETQYF; size: NA; V: TRBV6-8; J: TRBJ2-5
CDR3: CASSPYKGGETQYF; size: few; V: TRBV27; J: TRBJ2-5
CDR3: CASSEMRGSYNEQFF; size: NA; V: TRBV2; J: TRBJ2-1
CDR3: CSASRDTKHF; size: few; V: TRBV20-1; J: TRBJ1-5
CDR3: CASRYTSGGAREQFF; size: NA; V: TRBV6-6; J: TRBJ2-1
CDR3: CASSLVRVRTNTEAFF; size: many; V: TRBV7-8; J: TRBJ1-1
CDR3: CATSDRQGHGELFF; size: NA; V: TRBV24-1; J: TRBJ2-2
CDR3: CASSTPTESSYEQYF; size: NA; V: TRBV7-9; J: TRBJ2-7
CDR3: CSVETRGMRASGANVLTF; size: NA; V: TRBV29-1; J: TRBJ2-6
CDR3: CATSRDRIDRASNQPQHF; size: NA; V: TRBV15; J: TRBJ1-5
CDR3: CASRSGTPSGELFF; size: NA; V: TRBV28; J: TRBJ2-2
CDR3: CASSIREPRGIGNIIYF; size: NA; V: TRBV7-6; J: TRBJ1-3
CDR3: CASSPPRGQNYGYTF; size: many; V: TRBV28; J: TRBJ1-2
CDR3: CSVPGQGLTQYF; size: NA; V: TRBV29-1; J: TRBJ2-5
CDR3: CASSFPDGLREQYF; size: few; V: TRBV12-3/TRBV12-4; J: TRBJ2-7
CDR3: CASSLVVGDQPQHF; size: many; V: TRBV7-2; J: TRBJ1-5
CDR3: CASSLRTSGVWGELFF; size: many; V: TRBV28; J: TRBJ2-2
CDR3: CSVEEDGYRSSGANVLTF; size: NA; V: TRBV29-1; J: TRBJ2-6
CDR3: CASSDSWGMGTEAFF; size: NA; V: TRBV6-4; J: TRBJ1-1
CDR3: CASSLAVTGDTEAFF; size: many; V: TRBV7-9; J: TRBJ1-1
CDR3: CASSPDHQPQHF; size: NA; V: TRBV7-9; J: TRBJ1-5
CDR3: CASSLDANTEAFF; size: many; V: TRBV7-9; J: TRBJ1-1
CDR3: CASSQDRIYGYTF; size: many; V: TRBV14; J: TRBJ1-2
CDR3: CASTFHGVAVLSSYNEQFF; size: NA; V: TRBV6-2/TRBV6-3; J: TRBJ2-1
CDR3: CTSSGQGHPYNEQFF; size: NA; V: TRBV25-1; J: TRBJ2-1
CDR3: CSVESGYGEQFF; size: once; V: TRBV29-1; J: TRBJ2-1
CDR3: CASRTGTGDVEQYF; size: few; V: TRBV2; J: TRBJ2-7